Listed here are 32 T cell receptor beta chains from one sample, sequenced in a study of T-cell reconstitution after alpha-beta-depleted transplantation in children. TCRbeta library construction was performed incorporating unique molecular identifiers. In TCRdb, the PCR reads were re-called with MiXCR into one record per CDR3 protein. The data contain around 100,000 distinct CDR3 sequences, roughly 7.2% of them singletons. The sequences come from PBMCs, collected before TCRalphabeta/CD19-depleted stem cell transplant. These receptors were obtained from a boy between 2 and 10 years old with acute lymphoblastic leukemia, due to receive a stem cell transplant.

This clonotype was detected many times. CDR3 DNA sequence: TGTGCCAGCAGCTCGACAGGGGGGAACTATGGCTACACCTTC. Protein: CASSSTGGNYGYTF. This rearrangement joins TRBV7-2 to TRBJ1-2; 9 bases map to TRBD1. CDR3 length: 14 amino acids. V trimming: 4 bases; J trimming: 2 bases; junction bases outside the gene matches: 2. Germline CDR1 is SGHTA and CDR2 is FQGNSA.

This clonotype was recorded at least ten times. The V and J genes are TRBV12-3 or TRBV12-4 and TRBJ2-7; TRBD1 might be the D (5 bases). The CDR3 has 14 residues. V lost 5 bases and J lost 0, with 11 bases in between. CDR3 sequence (DNA): TGTGCCAGCAGTCCGGACACGACCTCCTACGAGCAGTACTTC. Translated: CASSPDTTSYEQYF.

There are many counts of this clonotype. The gene calls are TRBV29-1 and TRBJ1-2; a possible D gene is TRBD1 (5 bases). The CDR3 is 14 amino acids. Germline-derived CDR1 and CDR2 are SQVTM and ANQGSEA. Deletions cut 3 bases from V and 3 bases from J, with 14 bases between. CDR3 loop: CSVDLARDDYGYTF. The DNA for the CDR3 is TGCAGCGTTGACCTCGCCAGGGACGACTATGGCTACACCTTC.

This clonotype was counted many times. The chain recombines TRBV10-3 with TRBJ2-3; the match to TRBD2 covers 8 bases. The CDR3 contains 14 residues. Germline V CDR1 and CDR2: ENHRY, SYGVKD. V lost 10 bases and J lost 5; bases outside the gene matches: 11. The CDR3 spells CATEGVAGRDTQYF. The DNA of the CDR3 is TGTGCCACCGAAGGGGTAGCGGGGAGAGATACGCAGTATTTT.

Many counts were recorded for this clonotype. The chain recombines TRBV6-5 with TRBJ1-1; D remains ambiguous. The CDR3 has 14 residues. The V and J ends lost 2 bases and 0 bases respectively, with 7 bases between them. The germline V gene encodes CDR1 MNHEY and CDR2 SVGAGI. DNA of the CDR3: TGTGCCAGCAGTTACGAGGGCATGAACACTGAAGCTTTCTTT. Its translation: CASSYEGMNTEAFF.

There are many counts of this clonotype. The chain combines TRBV5-1 with TRBJ1-3; D unclear. Trimming removed 4 bases at V and 0 bases at J, with 8 bases between. The CDR3 consists of 14 residues. In germline, CDR1 is SGHRS, CDR2 YFSETQ. CDR3 sequence (DNA): TGCGCCAGCAGCGACTTAACCTCTGGAAACACCATATATTTT. It is translated as CASSDLTSGNTIYF.

The rearrangement uses TRBV7-9 and TRBJ1-2; no firm D call. The V gene lost 5 bases and the J gene lost 4 bases, with 14 bases spanning the gap. The CDR3 covers 14 residues. From germline, CDR1 is SEHNR and CDR2 FQNEAQ (reference sequence). The CDR3 bases are TGTGCCAGCAGCCCCCCAAGTTTCCGCTATGGCTACACCTTC. Its translation: CASSPPSFRYGYTF.

This clonotype was found a few times. The chain is built from TRBV4-1 and TRBJ2-7; D not resolved. This CDR3 has 16 amino acids. V lost 0 bases to trimming and J lost 6 bases, with 18 bases between them. Looked up from germline, CDR1 is MGHRA and CDR2 is YSYEKL. DNA of the CDR3: TGCGCCAGCAGCCAAGACGCTCTTTCCCCACCTACCGAGCAGTACTTC. It codes for CASSQDALSPPTEQYF.

The chain joins TRBV18 to TRBJ2-7; 7 bases are a match to TRBD2. CDR1 is KGHSH and CDR2 is LQKENI in the germline V gene. CDR3 length: 16 amino acids. Unmatched junction bases numbered 9, after V lost 3 bases and J lost 1 base. CDR3 bases: TGTGCCAGCTCACCCACCAGAAAGCGGGGTTCCTACGAGCAGTACTTC. Translated, it gives CASSPTRKRGSYEQYF.

This clonotype was observed many times. This chain links TRBV29-1 with TRBJ2-3, with D unclear. This CDR3 has 16 amino acids. Deletions cut 4 bases from V and 3 bases from J, with 20 bases between. Germline V gene sequence: CDR1 SQVTM, CDR2 ANQGSEA. CDR3 protein: CSVVGGVRSLTDTQYF. The CDR3 region has the DNA TGCAGCGTTGTAGGTGGGGTGAGGTCATTAACAGATACGCAGTATTTT.

This clonotype was seen ten or more times. The CDR3 DNA reads TGTGCCAGCAGCTTTAGTAATGAAAAACTGTTTTTT. It translates to CASSFSNEKLFF. The chain recombines TRBV13 with TRBJ1-4; D is unclear. V was pared by 3 bases and J by 4 bases, with 3 bases between. Germline assignment: CDR1 PRHDT and CDR2 FYEKMQ (reference sequence). The CDR3 totals 12 residues. Filled out from reference TRBV13 and TRBJ1-4, the complete variable domain reads AAGVIQSPRHLIKEKRETATLKCYPIPRHDTVYWYQQGPGQDPQFLISFYEKMQSDKGSIPDRFSAQQFSDYHSELNMSSLELGDSALYFCASSFSNEKLFFGSGTQLSVL.

This clonotype was counted many times. V and J are TRBV28 and TRBJ2-1; tentatively, D is TRBD1 or TRBD2 (6 bases each). Trimming cost V 2 bases and J 2 bases, with 10 bases left between them. From germline, CDR1 is MDHEN and CDR2 SYDVKM. The CDR3 is made up of 15 amino acids. CDR3 sequence: CASSLRGPAYNEQFF. The CDR3, as DNA: TGTGCCAGCAGTTTACGGGGGCCTGCCTACAATGAGCAGTTCTTC.

The V and J genes are TRBV6-1 and TRBJ1-6; D is perhaps TRBD1 (5 bases). With 10 bases removed from V and 6 bases from J, the gap between germline ends came to 19 bases. CDR3 size: 15 residues. Germline lookup yields CDR1 MNHNS and CDR2 SASEGT. The CDR3 sequence is CATTHTLGVNSPLHF. CDR3 in DNA: TGTGCCACAACCCACACCCTAGGGGTTAATTCACCCCTCCACTTT.

This clonotype has a count of ten or more. This sequence joins TRBV10-3 and TRBJ1-5; D remains unclear. This CDR3 has 13 residues. V was shortened by 0 bases and J by 4 bases, with 4 bases between the two germline ends. Germline CDR1 ENHRY, CDR2 SYGVKD. CDR3 loop: CAISESANQPQHF. The CDR3, as DNA: TGTGCCATCAGTGAGTCAGCAAATCAGCCCCAGCATTTT.

The table lists this clonotype with many counts. The rearrangement links TRBV7-8 to TRBJ2-1; 7 bases are a match to TRBD2. With V trimmed by 7 bases and J by 7 bases, 13 bases remained unmatched. Germline-derived CDR1 and CDR2 are SGHVS and FQNEAQ. This CDR3 has 15 amino acids. CDR3 in DNA: TGTGCCAGCAACTTGACTAGCCTTAAGCGGAATGAGCAGTTCTTC. This sequence encodes CASNLTSLKRNEQFF.

This clonotype has a handful of counts. The rearrangement links TRBV7-9 to TRBJ2-4; possible D gene TRBD2, 7 bases. CDR3 size: 18 residues. The V gene's germline CDR1 is SEHNR and CDR2 FQNEAQ (reference sequence). Trimming removed 3 bases at V and 1 base at J, with 19 bases between. DNA for the CDR3: TGTGCCAGCAGCTTTGGGGGGGGCGACTTGATGGCCAAAAACATTCAGTACTTC. Protein sequence: CASSFGGGDLMAKNIQYF.

At least ten counts were recorded for this clonotype. The CDR3 region has the DNA TGCGCCAGCAGCGAGGGGACAGGGAGAGTCTACGAGCAGTACTTC. Translated, it gives CASSEGTGRVYEQYF. V usage is TRBV5-1 and J usage is TRBJ2-7; 9 bases line up with TRBD1. The CDR3 is 15 amino acids. V dropped 4 bases and J dropped 3; count of bases not matched to a gene: 8. Germline CDR1 reads SGHRS; CDR2 reads YFSETQ.

This clonotype was seen only a few times. The V call is TRBV3-1, the J call TRBJ2-7; possibly TRBD1 for D (6 bases). The length of the CDR3 is 15 residues. Trimming pared 3 bases from V and 0 bases from J, leaving 12 bases between. Germline CDR1 is LGHDT and CDR2 is YNNKEL (reference sequence). The CDR3 loop is CASSHGTSASYEQYF. Here the CDR3 DNA reads TGTGCCAGCAGCCACGGGACATCCGCCTCCTACGAGCAGTACTTC.

This chain uses TRBV20-1 with TRBJ2-1; the D is unclear. CDR1 is DFQATT and CDR2 is SNEGSKA in the germline V gene (reference sequence). This CDR3 is built from 10 residues. For the CDR3, the DNA is TGCTGTTCTAGTACGGATGAGCAGTTCTTC. Translation: CCSSTDEQFF.

This clonotype turned up a few times. Here the CDR3 DNA reads TGTGCCAGCAGCCCCTCCGGGACAGGGGGCGCTGAAGCTTTCTTT. It yields the protein CASSPSGTGGAEAFF. The rearrangement uses TRBV12-3 or TRBV12-4 and TRBJ1-1; 12 bases agree with TRBD1. CDR3 length equals 15 residues. J was trimmed by 6 bases and V by 6 bases; bases with no gene match: 8.

This clonotype has more than one count but fewer than ten. This chain uses TRBV9 with TRBJ2-2; TRBD2 aligns across 8 bases. The CDR3 covers 17 residues. The germline V gene encodes CDR1 SGDLS and CDR2 YYNGEE. The junction had 15 bases not matched to a gene; V was cut back by 3 bases and J by 8 bases. CDR3 bases: TGTGCCAGCAGCGACCAAAGGACTAGCCGGGAAGGAGGGGAGCTGTTTTTT. It translates to CASSDQRTSREGGELFF.

At least ten counts were recorded for this clonotype. The J gene is TRBJ2-5, the V gene TRBV10-3, with D possibly called TRBD1 or TRBD2 (6 bases each). The CDR3 consists of 16 residues. The germline V gene has CDR1 ENHRY and CDR2 SYGVKD. V was pared by 4 bases and J by 2 bases, with 17 bases between. This CDR3 is CAISGTAGTPQETQYF. Written as DNA, the CDR3 is TGTGCCATCAGTGGCACGGCGGGGACACCACAAGAGACCCAGTACTTC.

This clonotype has a count of ten or more. The chain couples TRBV4-1 to TRBJ1-2; unclear D gene. With 4 bases removed from V and 4 bases from J, the gap between germline ends came to 16 bases. From germline, CDR1 is MGHRA and CDR2 YSYEKL. This CDR3 comprises 15 residues. CDR3 residues: CASSPWAGSSYGYTF. The CDR3 bases are TGCGCCAGCAGCCCCTGGGCGGGGTCGAGCTATGGCTACACCTTC.

The sample holds many counts of this clonotype. The CDR3 sequence is CASSQELGGAFNSPLHF. The CDR3 DNA follows: TGTGCCAGCAGCCAAGAATTGGGGGGGGCCTTTAATTCACCCCTCCACTTT. This chain links TRBV14 with TRBJ1-6; weak D call: TRBD1 (6 bases). This CDR3 contains 17 residues. Trimming left V 0 bases short and J 6 bases short, with 15 bases between. Germline V CDR1 and CDR2: SGHDN, FVKESK.

The chain uses TRBV2 and TRBJ1-6; D is possibly TRBD1 (5 bases). The germline V and J ends were trimmed by 5 bases and 10 bases, with 15 bases remaining between them. Per germline, CDR1 SNHLY and CDR2 FYNNEI. This CDR3 has 14 amino acids. CDR3 region: CASSLDINRSPLHF. The CDR3 region has the DNA TGTGCCAGCAGTCTCGACATCAACAGGTCACCCCTCCACTTT.

This clonotype was seen only a few times. The rearrangement uses TRBV2 and TRBJ1-4; 10 positions agree with TRBD1. V dropped 1 base and J dropped 8; count of bases not matched to a gene: 13. The CDR3 contains 18 residues. Germline V CDR1 and CDR2: SNHLY, FYNNEI. The CDR3 DNA reads as TGTGCCAGCAGTGAAGGTGCTGAGACAGGGGGCTTTGGGGAAAAACTGTTTTTT. Its protein product is CASSEGAETGGFGEKLFF.

CDR3: CASSRGQGLSNQPQHF. The CDR3 bases are TGTGCCAGTAGTAGGGGACAGGGCCTAAGCAATCAGCCCCAGCATTTT. The chain recombines TRBV19 with TRBJ1-5; 9 bases are a match to TRBD1. The trim removed 4 bases at V and 1 base at J, leaving 5 bases unmatched. CDR1 and CDR2 from the germline V gene are LNHDA and SQIVND (reference sequence). The CDR3 is 16 residues long.

The V call is TRBV28, the J call TRBJ1-6; 10 bases match TRBD1. Germline V lookup: CDR1 MDHEN, CDR2 SYDVKM. The V gene end was trimmed by 5 bases and the J gene end by 5 bases; junction bases not matched to a gene: 3. CDR3 size: 15 residues. The CDR3 region has the DNA TGTGCCAGCAGTACCGGACAGGGGGATAATTCACCCCTCCACTTT. Its translation is CASSTGQGDNSPLHF.

This clonotype showed up just a few times. The CDR3 spells CASSEPGGWEQYF. CDR3 DNA sequence: TGTGCCAGCAGTGAGCCAGGGGGCTGGGAGCAGTACTTC. The chain has TRBV6-1 and TRBJ2-7, with 8 nucleotides matching TRBD1. The germline V gene encodes CDR1 MNHNS and CDR2 SASEGT. This CDR3 has 13 amino acids. After removal of 3 bases from V and 7 bases from J, the junction contained 5 bases not matched to a gene.

This clonotype has ten or more counts. V gene TRBV28 combines with J gene TRBJ1-2, with 7 positions matching TRBD1. The CDR3 spans 14 residues. CDR1 and CDR2 (germline): MDHEN, SYDVKM. Trimming cost V 5 bases and J 3 bases; bases outside gene matches: 6. CDR3 protein: CASSLIDRDYGYTF. Written as DNA, the CDR3 is TGTGCCAGCAGTCTCATCGACAGGGACTATGGCTACACCTTC.

The V gene is TRBV19, the J gene TRBJ1-5; 10 positions match TRBD1. V trimming: 5 bases; J trimming: 5 bases; junction bases outside the gene matches: 3. CDR1 is LNHDA, CDR2 SQIVND, per germline (reference sequence). CDR3 length: 14 residues. For the CDR3, the DNA is TGTGCCAGTAGTTCGACAGGGGGCCATCAGCCCCAGCATTTT. Its protein product is CASSSTGGHQPQHF. The full variable domain, in which reference TRBV19 and TRBJ1-5 provide the parts outside the CDR3, is DGGITQSPKYLFRKEGQNVTLSCEQNLNHDAMYWYRQDPGQGLRLIYYSQIVNDFQKGDIAEGYSVSREKKESFPLTVTSAQKNPTAFYLCASSSTGGHQPQHFGDGTRLSIL.

This clonotype was detected ten times or more. The chain combines TRBV3-1 with TRBJ1-1; D ambiguous. Germline V gene sequence: CDR1 LGHDT, CDR2 YNNKEL (reference sequence). CDR3 size: 14 residues. V lost 0 bases and J 4 bases, leaving 9 bases between the germline ends. For the CDR3, the DNA is TGTGCCAGCAGCCAAGATCGGGCGTCCACTGAAGCTTTCTTT. Its translation is CASSQDRASTEAFF.